This T cell receptor beta chain originates from a study of blood T cell repertoires in COVID-19 (TCRdb year 2020). For the study in its entirety: Samples covering the acute and convalescent phases of COVID-19 were provided by collaborators in the United States, Italy and Spain. The prospective study material was composed of cDNA or gDNA derived from T cells, B-cell-depleted T cells, or PBMCs. Subjects who had been exposed to COVID-19, were actively infected with it, or had recovered from it provided the deeply sampled blood TCRbeta repertoires that made up the dataset. The repertoires were made available in a free public database intended to serve as a resource for research on the immune response to SARS-CoV-2. Samples came from the ongoing ImmuneRACE study (first 160 participants) plus 1,254 subjects from 6 global collaborators. A de-identified subject ID, COVID-19 status, age in years and sex were almost always included in the sample metadata. Where available, HLA class I and class II types were obtained from metadata supplied by the sample provider rather than from assay-based typing.

Samples from volunteer blood donors who had recovered from COVID-19 were contributed by a second Seattle source. Collaborating institutions collected whole blood in K2EDTA tubes following their own protocols. For TCRbeta analysis, collaborators shipped samples in one of three forms: frozen whole blood, isolated PBMCs, or DNA extracted from either of those sample types. A distance of 11 bases separates the germline ends of V and J, which lose 2 bases and 0 bases respectively. From a lookup of the germline V gene (reference sequence), CDR1 and CDR2 are LGHDT and YNNKEL. From the cysteine up to the phenylalanine, the CDR3 has a length of 16 residues. Only the CDR3 region is kept as DNA, spanning 48 bases read in frame from base 1. Results and caveats for the whole study, not just this receptor: The quantity of clinical and demographic metadata differed by source and by participant and was supplied without curation.

About this clone: This clone's antigen is unknown. Base quality data are lacking; no much larger clone is found one base away.

The immunoSEQ Assay, a bias-controlled multiplex PCR, was used to amplify TCRbeta CDR3 regions from genomic DNA. In the source study's methods: The number of nucleated cells in each sample was estimated from the amplification of reference gene primers within the assay. To quantify the absolute abundance of each unique TCRbeta CDR3 rearrangement, sequence reads were collapsed and filtered. Productive Simpson clonality was computed per sample as the square root of Simpson's diversity index over productive rearrangements. The source is immuneACCESS, and TCRdb retained only in-frame sequences with V and J called. Part of the clones is not carried over; for the studies checked, unresolved V genes explain less than half of this, and the remainder is unexplained. That table is the source of V, J and clone size, and D and trimming were worked out from the DNA. The sample table holds over 300,000 clones, of which roughly 90% were seen once. The ten largest make up under 7.5% of the sample.

This sequence originates from a young man who had recovered from COVID-19. The sequenced sample was peripheral blood. Recombination joined TRBV3-1 (or the pseudogene TRBV3-2) with TRBJ1-3, with no confidently assigned D gene. The DNA sequence is as follows: TGTGCCAGCAGCCAATCCCCAGGAGGCTCTGGAAACACCATATATTTT. This gives the protein CASSQSPGGSGNTIYF.